This TCR beta chain was identified during a study of T cells in Graves' hyperthyroidism and ophthalmopathy. Findings and limits, study-wide: Peripheral blood also featured most of the thyroid clonotypes expanded above 0.001. Ophthalmopathy could be told apart from stable hyperthyroidism with a 13 V-J model.

This clonotype was seen repeatedly, ten times or more. What it recognizes is unknown. Germline trimming cut 8 bases from V and 10 bases from J; bases unmatched to any gene: 12. Germline CDR1 and CDR2: MDHEN and SYDVKM. The CDR3 covers 13 residues. Researchers amplified the TCR beta CDR3 regions from RNA transcripts. HTBI primers were used for first-round RT-PCR of the TCR CDR3. TCRdb re-called the multiplex PCR reads with MiXCR, one entry per CDR3 protein. This sample has fewer than 500,000 distinct CDR3 sequences, with around an eighth found just once. Sampled blood dates from first hyperthyroidism diagnosis, and it precedes any ophthalmopathy symptoms.

The sequence came from a man aged 30-40 years with Graves' hyperthyroidism that later progressed to Graves' ophthalmopathy. The chain has TRBV28 and TRBJ1-1; 8 bases align to TRBD1. The specimen was blood. The CDR3 DNA follows: TGTGCCAGCCACGAAAGGACAGGGAGAGGAGCTTTCTTT. Translated, it gives CASHERTGRGAFF.